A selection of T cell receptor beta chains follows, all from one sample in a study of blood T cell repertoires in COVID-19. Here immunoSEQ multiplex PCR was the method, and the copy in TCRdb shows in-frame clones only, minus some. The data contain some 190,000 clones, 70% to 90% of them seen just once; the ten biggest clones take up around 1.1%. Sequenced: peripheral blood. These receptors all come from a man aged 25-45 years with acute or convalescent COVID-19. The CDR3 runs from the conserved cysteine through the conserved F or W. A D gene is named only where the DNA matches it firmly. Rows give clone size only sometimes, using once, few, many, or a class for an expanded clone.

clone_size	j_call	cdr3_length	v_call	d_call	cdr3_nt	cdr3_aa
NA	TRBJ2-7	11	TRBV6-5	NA	TGTGCCAGCACTACTCGGTACGAGCAGTACTTC	CASTTRYEQYF
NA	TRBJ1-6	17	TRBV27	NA	TGTGCCAGCAGTTTCCAAGACCCGACAGTACGGGTATCACCCCTCCACTTT	CASSFQDPTVRVSPLHF
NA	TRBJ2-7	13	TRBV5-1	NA	TGCGCCAGCAGCTTGAGTACACCCTACGAGCAGTACTTC	CASSLSTPYEQYF
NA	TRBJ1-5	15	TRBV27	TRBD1	TGTGCCAGCAGACGACAGGGGCGGGAGAATCAGCCCCAGCATTTT	CASRRQGRENQPQHF
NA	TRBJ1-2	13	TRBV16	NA	TGTGCCAGCAGCCTAATCCCTTTACGGGGCTACACCTTC	CASSLIPLRGYTF
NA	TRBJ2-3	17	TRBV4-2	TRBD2	TGTGCCAGCAGCCACCCCACTGGGAGCGGGGGGGGAGATACGCAGTATTTT	CASSHPTGSGGGDTQYF
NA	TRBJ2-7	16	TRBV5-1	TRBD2	TGCGCCAGCAGCTTGGCTCCTAGCGGGGCCTCCTACGAGCAGTACTTC	CASSLAPSGASYEQYF
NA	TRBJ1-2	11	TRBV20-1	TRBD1	TGCAGTGCAGGGGGCAACTATGGCTACACCTTC	CSAGGNYGYTF
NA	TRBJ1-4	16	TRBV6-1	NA	TGTGCCAGCAGTGAACTTGGTACAGTGAATAATGAAAAACTGTTTTTT	CASSELGTVNNEKLFF
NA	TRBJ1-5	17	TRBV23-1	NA	TGCGCCAGCAGAAGAGACAGAAACACGAGTAGCAATCAGCCCCAGCATTTT	CASRRDRNTSSNQPQHF
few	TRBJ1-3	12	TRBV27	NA	TGTGCCAGCAGGGGGCAAGGAAACACCATATATTTT	CASRGQGNTIYF
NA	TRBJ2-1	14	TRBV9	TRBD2	TGTGCCAGCAGCGCAGCTGGGCTAGCGGGAGTGCAGTTCTTC	CASSAAGLAGVQFF
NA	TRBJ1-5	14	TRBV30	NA	TGTGCCTGGAGCCGGACATTGAGCAATCAGCCCCAGCATTTT	CAWSRTLSNQPQHF
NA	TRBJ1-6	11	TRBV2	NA	TGTGCCAGCAATATTGATTCACCCCTCCACTTT	CASNIDSPLHF
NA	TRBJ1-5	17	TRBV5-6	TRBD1	TGTGCCAGCAGCTTGGGACAGGGGTCGTCCTACAATCAGCCCCAGCATTTT	CASSLGQGSSYNQPQHF
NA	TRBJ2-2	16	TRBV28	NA	TGTGCCAGCAGTTTATTCGGCGGAGCCGGGGGCGGGGAGCTGTTTTTT	CASSLFGGAGGGELFF
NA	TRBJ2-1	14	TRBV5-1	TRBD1	TGCGCCAGCAGCCTGGGACAGGAACACAATGAGCAGTTCTTC	CASSLGQEHNEQFF
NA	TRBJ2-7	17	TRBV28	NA	TGTGCCAGCAGCTACGTAGCAGGAGGGGAACTCTCCTACGAGCAGTACTTC	CASSYVAGGELSYEQYF
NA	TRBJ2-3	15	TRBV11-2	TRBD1	TGTGCCAGCGCCGATCAGGGGGCCCGGGGAGATACGCAGTATTTT	CASADQGARGDTQYF
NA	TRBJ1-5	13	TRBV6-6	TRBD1	TGTGCCAGCGGGACAGGGGGCATTCAGCCCCAGCATTTT	CASGTGGIQPQHF
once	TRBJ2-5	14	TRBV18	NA	TGTGCCAGCTCATATACAGGGATCGGGGAGACCCAGTACTTC	CASSYTGIGETQYF
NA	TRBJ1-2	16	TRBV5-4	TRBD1	TGTGCCAGCAGCTTGGGTGGCGGGACAGGCGTCTATGGCTACACCTTC	CASSLGGGTGVYGYTF
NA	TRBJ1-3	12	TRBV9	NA	TGTGCCAGCAGCGCACAGCGAAACACCATATATTTT	CASSAQRNTIYF
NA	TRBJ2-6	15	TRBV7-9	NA	TGTGCCAGCAGCGCAAGGAGCTCTGGGGCCAACGTCCTGACTTTC	CASSARSSGANVLTF
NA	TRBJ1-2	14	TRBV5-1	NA	TGCGCCAGCAGCTCGAGGGACTCAACCGGAGGCTACACCTTC	CASSSRDSTGGYTF
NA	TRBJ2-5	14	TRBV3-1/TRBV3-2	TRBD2	TGTGCCAGCATCGGGACTAGCGGAGTGGGGGCCCAGTACTTC	CASIGTSGVGAQYF
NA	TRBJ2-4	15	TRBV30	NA	TGTGCCTGGAGTGGACACCGATTAGCCAAAAACATTCAGTACTTC	CAWSGHRLAKNIQYF
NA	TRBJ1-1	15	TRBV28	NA	TGTGCCAGCACCACGCCAGGCAGGGCGAGCACTGAAGCTTTCTTT	CASTTPGRASTEAFF